A selection of T cell receptor beta chains follows, all from one sample in a study of T cells after yellow fever vaccination. TCRdb reprocessed the 5' RACE reads via MiXCR and lists one record per CDR3 protein. The table lists roughly 320,000 distinct CDR3 sequences, 9.5% to 12% of them singletons. The material was CD4+ T cells sorted from PBMCs, obtained 45 days after the yellow fever booster vaccination. The source of these receptors is a man younger than 35 who received the YFV17D yellow fever vaccine. The CDR3 runs from the conserved cysteine through the conserved F or W. The D gene is left open where the match is weak. Rows give clone size only sometimes, using once, few, many, or a class for an expanded clone.

J gene,D gene,V gene,clone size,CDR3 length,CDR3 protein,CDR3 DNA
TRBJ2-1,.,TRBV9,.,16,CASSAQTSVLHNEQFF,TGTGCCAGCAGCGCCCAGACCTCCGTCCTCCACAATGAGCAGTTCTTC
TRBJ2-5,.,TRBV9,.,12,CASSVTEETQYF,TGTGCCAGCAGCGTAACCGAAGAGACCCAGTACTTC
TRBJ2-3,.,TRBV29-1,.,16,CSVDKLCKRCTDTQYF,TGCAGCGTTGATAAACTCTGTAAGCGATGCACAGATACGCAGTATTTT
TRBJ1-2,.,TRBV27,.,14,CASSTTGGWGGYTF,TGTGCCAGCAGTACGACCGGCGGGTGGGGAGGCTACACCTTC
TRBJ2-3,.,TRBV5-1,.,16,CASSLLGGATTDTQYF,TGCGCCAGCAGCCTACTTGGGGGGGCCACCACAGATACGCAGTATTTT
TRBJ1-2,.,TRBV3-2,.,18,CASSQAEDSIGPPHGYTF,TGTGCCAGCAGCCAAGCGGAGGATTCTATAGGGCCGCCGCATGGCTACACCTTC
TRBJ2-2,.,TRBV30,few,13,CASFGGNTGELFF,TGTGCTTCATTCGGGGGGAACACCGGGGAGCTGTTTTTT
TRBJ2-2,TRBD1,TRBV20-1,few,16,CSARLGQGGYTGELFF,TGCAGTGCTAGATTGGGACAGGGGGGATACACCGGGGAGCTGTTTTTT
TRBJ2-2,TRBD1,TRBV5-4,.,17,CASSSGAGTGNTGELFF,TGTGCCAGCAGCTCGGGGGCCGGGACAGGGAACACCGGGGAGCTGTTTTTT
TRBJ1-2,.,TRBV29-1,many,13,CSVWDATNYGYTF,TGCAGCGTTTGGGACGCGACTAACTATGGCTACACCTTC
TRBJ2-3,TRBD2,TRBV7-3,few,15,CASSLRVAGADTQYF,TGTGCCAGCAGCTTAAGGGTAGCGGGGGCAGATACGCAGTATTTT
TRBJ2-3,.,TRBV9,.,13,CAASPGGGDTQYF,TGTGCCGCCTCCCCGGGGGGCGGGGATACGCAGTATTTT
TRBJ1-1,.,TRBV25-1,few,16,CASSVQGSYMNTEAFF,TGTGCCAGCAGTGTTCAGGGCAGCTATATGAACACTGAAGCTTTCTTT
TRBJ2-3,TRBD1,TRBV5-1,many,15,CASSPTGLSTDTQYF,TGCGCCAGCAGCCCGACAGGGCTGAGCACAGATACGCAGTATTTT
TRBJ2-5,TRBD2,TRBV12-3/TRBV12-4,few,17,CASSFGVGLAEIGTQYF,TGTGCCAGCAGTTTTGGGGTAGGACTAGCGGAAATCGGGACCCAGTACTTC
TRBJ2-1,TRBD1,TRBV18,few,15,CASSPGDRGVNEQFF,TGTGCCAGCTCACCAGGGGACAGGGGCGTCAATGAGCAGTTCTTC
TRBJ2-5,TRBD1,TRBV29-1,.,14,CSVGGDRGSETQYF,TGCAGCGTTGGGGGAGACAGGGGGTCAGAGACCCAGTACTTC
TRBJ1-1,.,TRBV5-5,many,13,CASSLKGYGEAFF,TGTGCCAGCAGCTTGAAAGGGTATGGTGAAGCTTTCTTT
TRBJ2-7,TRBD2,TRBV27,few,15,CASSPRGGSSYEQYF,TGTGCCAGCAGCCCGCGGGGGGGCAGCTCCTACGAGCAGTACTTC
TRBJ2-6,.,TRBV5-6,.,15,CDSSLELTGANVLTF,TGTGACAGCAGCTTGGAGCTAACTGGGGCCAACGTCCTGACTTTC
TRBJ2-4,.,TRBV6-5,few,17,CASSSPKQRSVKNIQYF,TGTGCCAGCAGTTCCCCCAAGCAGCGCTCCGTCAAAAACATTCAGTACTTC
TRBJ2-3,TRBD2,TRBV4-2,few,16,CASSQGSYSGGDTQYF,TGTGCCAGCAGCCAAGGGTCCTATAGCGGGGGAGATACGCAGTATTTT
TRBJ2-5,.,TRBV7-9,few,13,CASSLTGPETQYF,TGTGCCAGCAGCTTGACGGGCCCAGAGACCCAGTACTTC
TRBJ2-1,.,TRBV19,few,13,CASSDYNINEQFF,TGTGCCAGTAGCGACTACAATATCAATGAGCAGTTCTTC
TRBJ2-3,.,TRBV10-3,few,14,CAISARQGTDTQYF,TGTGCCATCAGTGCCCGGCAGGGCACAGATACGCAGTATTTT
TRBJ1-1,TRBD1,TRBV7-2,.,16,CASSLVGGPLGTEAFF,TGTGCCAGCAGCTTAGTAGGGGGCCCTCTGGGCACTGAAGCTTTCTTT
TRBJ1-2,TRBD1,TRBV7-2,.,15,CASSPGQGAGYGYTF,TGTGCCAGCAGCCCCGGACAGGGGGCGGGCTATGGCTACACCTTC
TRBJ2-5,TRBD2,TRBV11-3,.,17,CASSLGLSGGLQETQYF,TGTGCCAGCAGCTTAGGACTTAGCGGGGGGCTTCAAGAGACCCAGTACTTC
TRBJ1-3,TRBD1,TRBV19,few,14,CASSIGTAGNTIYF,TGTGCCAGTAGTATTGGGACAGCTGGAAACACCATATATTTT
TRBJ2-3,.,TRBV5-1,few,13,CASSTGPKDTQYF,TGCGCCAGCAGCACGGGACCTAAAGATACGCAGTATTTT
TRBJ2-2,.,TRBV12-3/TRBV12-4,.,14,CASSPALATGELFF,TGTGCCAGCAGCCCAGCTCTGGCCACCGGGGAGCTGTTTTTT
TRBJ2-5,.,TRBV20-1,few,13,CSAVGQTQETQYF,TGCAGTGCGGTTGGACAAACCCAAGAGACCCAGTACTTC
TRBJ2-3,.,TRBV25-1,.,16,CASSEWRVEGTDTQYF,TGTGCCAGCAGTGAATGGAGAGTGGAGGGCACAGATACGCAGTATTTT
TRBJ1-1,TRBD1,TRBV12-3/TRBV12-4,.,12,CASTRQGGEAFF,TGTGCCAGCACTAGACAGGGCGGGGAGGCTTTCTTT
TRBJ1-1,.,TRBV5-5,.,16,CASSLDLGTVNTEAFF,TGTGCCAGCAGCTTGGACCTCGGGACTGTGAACACTGAAGCTTTCTTT
TRBJ2-2,TRBD2,TRBV12-3/TRBV12-4,few,16,CASRITAGGAAGELFF,TGTGCCAGCAGGATTACAGCGGGGGGGGCGGCCGGGGAGCTGTTTTTT
TRBJ2-1,.,TRBV12-3/TRBV12-4,.,15,CACHPWKGSLNEQFF,TGTGCCTGCCACCCGTGGAAGGGAAGTTTAAATGAGCAGTTCTTC
TRBJ2-4,.,TRBV20-1,.,15,CSARDARGAKNIQYF,TGCAGTGCTAGAGATGCGAGGGGGGCCAAAAACATTCAGTACTTC
TRBJ1-4,.,TRBV5-6,many,14,CASSLGPTNEKLFF,TGTGCCAGCAGCTTGGGACCTACTAATGAAAAACTGTTTTTT
TRBJ2-7,.,TRBV28,few,15,CASSFPGGTENEQYF,TGTGCCAGCAGTTTCCCAGGAGGGACAGAGAACGAGCAGTACTTC